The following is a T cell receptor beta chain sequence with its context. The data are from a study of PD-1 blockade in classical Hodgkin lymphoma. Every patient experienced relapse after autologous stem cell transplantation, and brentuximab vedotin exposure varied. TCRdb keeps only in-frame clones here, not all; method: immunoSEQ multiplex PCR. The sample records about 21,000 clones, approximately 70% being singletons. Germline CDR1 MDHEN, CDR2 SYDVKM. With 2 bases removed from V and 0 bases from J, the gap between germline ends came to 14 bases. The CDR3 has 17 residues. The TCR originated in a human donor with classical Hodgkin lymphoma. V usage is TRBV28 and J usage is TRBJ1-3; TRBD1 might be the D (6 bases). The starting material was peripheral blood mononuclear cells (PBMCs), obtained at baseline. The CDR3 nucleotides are TGTGCCAGCAGTTTACCGCCAGGGGCCCGCTCTGGAAACACCATATATTTT. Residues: CASSLPPGARSGNTIYF.